These 19 T cell receptor beta chains share one sample of origin, sequenced in a study of blood T cell repertoires in COVID-19. Sequenced by immunoSEQ multiplex PCR; TCRdb stores in-frame clones only, minus some. The table records 130,000 to 150,000 clones, around 76% of them present only once. The specimen sequenced was peripheral blood. The receptors shown here come from a man in his fifties or sixties with acute or convalescent COVID-19.

J is TRBJ1-5 and V is TRBV19, with TRBD1 matching 7 bases. The trim removed 7 bases at V and 2 bases at J, leaving 8 bases unmatched. CDR3 length: 15 residues. CDR1 LNHDA and CDR2 SQIVND come from the germline V gene (reference sequence). CDR3 in amino acids: CASTSDRVGNQPQHF. The DNA of the CDR3 is TGTGCCAGTACCTCTGACAGGGTTGGCAATCAGCCCCAGCATTTT. Complete variable domain (other parts from reference TRBV19 and TRBJ1-5): DGGITQSPKYLFRKEGQNVTLSCEQNLNHDAMYWYRQDPGQGLRLIYYSQIVNDFQKGDIAEGYSVSREKKESFPLTVTSAQKNPTAFYLCASTSDRVGNQPQHFGDGTRLSIL.

The chain employs TRBV28 and TRBJ1-2; no firm D call. The CDR3 covers 15 residues. Germline assignment: CDR1 MDHEN and CDR2 SYDVKM. V lost 2 bases, J lost 2 bases, and 12 bases lay in between. CDR3: CASSLRSAINYGYTF. The DNA for the CDR3 is TGTGCCAGCAGTTTAAGGTCAGCGATCAACTATGGCTACACCTTC.

The chain carries TRBV5-5 and TRBJ1-2; 11 bases fit TRBD1. The germline V gene has CDR1 SGHKS and CDR2 YYEKEE (reference sequence). This CDR3 has 14 residues. Trimming cost V 4 bases and J 5 bases; bases outside gene matches: 4. The CDR3 protein is CASSRTGGGYGYTF. For the CDR3, the DNA is TGTGCCAGCAGCAGGACAGGGGGCGGGTATGGCTACACCTTC.

This clone was observed a few times. The V call is TRBV5-1, the J call TRBJ2-1; 9 nucleotides line up with TRBD2. CDR3 length: 16 residues. Germline trimming cut 2 bases from V and 6 bases from J; bases unmatched to any gene: 9. CDR1 SGHRS and CDR2 YFSETQ come from the germline V gene. Here the CDR3 reads CASSFGSGSPFNEQFF. As DNA, the CDR3 is TGCGCCAGCAGCTTCGGTAGCGGGAGCCCGTTCAATGAGCAGTTCTTC.

On this clone: The sample contains more than one DNA sequence encoding this CDR3. The chain links TRBV6-5 to TRBJ2-5, with 8 nucleotides matching TRBD1. Germline-derived CDR1 and CDR2 are MNHEY and SVGAGI. J lost 4 bases, V lost 6 bases, and 4 bases had no gene match. This CDR3 is built from 13 residues. This chain's CDR3 is CASRAGGGETQYF. The CDR3, as DNA: TGTGCCAGCAGGGCAGGGGGCGGAGAGACCCAGTACTTC.

The rearrangement links TRBV3-1 (or the pseudogene TRBV3-2) to TRBJ2-7; TRBD2 is a possible D gene (5 bases). V was cut by 1 base and J by 7 bases, with 14 bases left in between. This CDR3 spans 14 amino acids. Germline V lookup: CDR1 LGHDT, CDR2 YNNKEL (reference sequence). CDR3 loop: CASSQVSRVEEQYF. In DNA, the CDR3 is TGTGCCAGCAGCCAAGTGTCGAGGGTGGAGGAGCAGTACTTC.

In this sample, this clone turned up once. The chain employs TRBV4-2 and TRBJ2-7; 14 bases agree with TRBD2. CDR3 size: 15 residues. Germline V gene sequence: CDR1 LGHNA, CDR2 YNFKEQ. V trimming: 1 base; J trimming: 6 bases; junction bases outside the gene matches: 2. The CDR3 DNA reads as TGTGCCAGCAGCCAAGCCGGGACTAGCGGGGGCGAGCAGTACTTC. The encoded protein is CASSQAGTSGGEQYF.

The chain carries TRBV27 and TRBJ1-4, with a tentative D call TRBD1 (6 bases). Trimming stripped 5 bases from V and 5 bases from J, with 15 bases between. CDR1 and CDR2 (germline): MNHEY, SMNVEV (reference sequence). The CDR3 covers 15 residues. In DNA form, the CDR3 reads TGTGCCAGCAGTAGCCTCGGGGGGCGGAATGAAAAACTGTTTTTT. This gives the protein CASSSLGGRNEKLFF.

The J gene is TRBJ2-3, the V gene TRBV2, with 8 positions matching TRBD1. The trim removed 5 bases at V and 1 base at J, leaving 8 bases unmatched. CDR1 SNHLY and CDR2 FYNNEI come from the germline V gene. The CDR3 contains 16 residues. CDR3: CASSPTGGWGTDTQYF. The CDR3 DNA reads as TGTGCCAGCAGTCCCACAGGGGGTTGGGGCACAGATACGCAGTATTTT.

The chain couples TRBV23-1 to TRBJ2-7; 8 nucleotides align to TRBD1. TRBV23-1 is noted as an ORF with a role that remains uncertain. The CDR3 covers 15 residues. Germline trimming cut 4 bases from V and 2 bases from J; bases unmatched to any gene: 7. The CDR3 DNA follows: TGCGCCAGCAGTCGCCGGGGACAGGCTACCTACGAGCAGTACTTC. It specifies CASSRRGQATYEQYF.

This chain connects TRBV2 to TRBJ1-1; D may be TRBD1 (5 bases). The CDR3 is made up of 13 amino acids. From germline, CDR1 is SNHLY and CDR2 FYNNEI. Deletions cut 6 bases from V and 13 bases from J, with 21 bases between. The CDR3: CASRKYAGDDGFF. CDR3 bases: TGTGCCAGCAGAAAGTACGCGGGGGACGACGGTTTCTTT.

The chain is built from TRBV10-3 and TRBJ1-1, with 9 bases fitting TRBD1. Germline lookup yields CDR1 ENHRY and CDR2 SYGVKD. The ends lost 10 bases at V and 4 bases at J; junction bases unmatched: 4. This CDR3 has 12 residues. CDR3 nucleotide sequence: TGTGCCACAAAGACAGGGGGCACTGAAGCTTTCTTT. Translation: CATKTGGTEAFF.

The count of this clone is one. The CDR3 loop is CASSPPSHRETEAFF. The CDR3 coding sequence is TGTGCCAGCTCACCACCGTCTCACAGGGAAACTGAAGCTTTCTTT. This chain links TRBV18 with TRBJ1-1, with a weak D call TRBD1 (6 bases). The CDR3 spans 15 residues. Germline V lookup: CDR1 KGHSH, CDR2 LQKENI. Trimming pared 0 bases from V and 5 bases from J, leaving 13 bases between.

The rearrangement uses TRBV7-9 and TRBJ1-5; 8 nucleotides agree with TRBD1. Germline CDR1 reads SEHNR; CDR2 reads FQNEAQ (reference sequence). The CDR3 is 15 amino acids. The V and J ends lost 5 bases and 4 bases, in that order; junction bases with no gene match: 7. The CDR3 sequence is CASSPRQGPNQPQHF. Written as DNA, the CDR3 is TGTGCCAGCAGCCCAAGACAGGGGCCGAATCAGCCCCAGCATTTT.

Written as DNA, the CDR3 is TGTGCCAGCAGTTTATTGGGGCAGGGACAACAAGAGACCCAGTACTTC. Its protein is CASSLLGQGQQETQYF. The V and J genes are TRBV28 and TRBJ2-5; tentatively, D is TRBD1 (6 bases). CDR1 is MDHEN, CDR2 SYDVKM, per germline. V lost 1 base and J 2 bases, leaving 14 bases between the germline ends. The CDR3 sequence is 16 residues long.

This chain uses TRBV2 with TRBJ2-2, with D possibly matching TRBD2 (6 bases). The CDR3 extends over 17 amino acids. Trimming cost V 8 bases and J 0 bases, with 19 bases left between them. CDR1 SNHLY and CDR2 FYNNEI come from the germline V gene. CDR3 protein: CASAAGHSGTNTGELFF. The CDR3 DNA follows: TGTGCCAGCGCCGCCGGGCATAGCGGAACGAACACCGGGGAGCTGTTTTTT.

J is TRBJ2-2 and V is TRBV2; TRBD2 aligns across 10 bases. With 6 bases clipped from V and 0 bases from J, the junction kept 7 bases outside the gene matches. The germline V gene encodes CDR1 SNHLY and CDR2 FYNNEI. The CDR3 has 17 amino acids. The CDR3 is CASRATSGSPNTGELFF. CDR3 nucleotides: TGTGCCAGCAGGGCGACTAGCGGGTCCCCGAACACCGGGGAGCTGTTTTTT.

The V call is TRBV11-3, the J call TRBJ2-4, with 7 bases aligning to TRBD2. The CDR3 totals 17 residues. CDR1 and CDR2 (germline): SGHNT, YENEEA. V dropped 3 bases and J dropped 3; count of bases not matched to a gene: 11. The CDR3 DNA reads TGTGCCAGCAGCTTCCTCACTAGAGCGGGGATCAAAAACATTCAGTACTTC. Translating gives CASSFLTRAGIKNIQYF.

Concerning this clone: Compared with germline, one end of the junction differs, possibly owing to a read error. The chain has TRBV10-3 and TRBJ2-7; maybe TRBD2 (6 bases). CDR1 is ENHRY and CDR2 is SYGVKD in the germline V gene. The CDR3 sequence is 15 residues long. The CDR3 DNA follows: TGTGCCATCCGTGAAGGGACTGGGGTTTCCTACGAGCAGTACTTC. Encoded protein: CAIREGTGVSYEQYF.